This T cell receptor beta chain came from a study of Ad26.COV2.S vaccination and SARS-CoV-2 variants. Study details: In the study, Ad26.COV2.S was injected intramuscularly once, or twice 56 days apart.

Measured with immunoSEQ multiplex PCR; TCRdb has only the in-frame clones, and not every one. The sample has roughly 700,000 clones, approximately 88% seen once. The J segment lost 7 bases and the V segment lost 1 base, leaving 13 bases of the junction unmatched. CDR3 size: 17 residues. Germline V CDR1 and CDR2: LNHDA, SQIVND (reference sequence). The treatment is: around 19 received Ad26.COV2.S at low or high dose, single or two shots; 5 received placebo; per-sample allocation not given. Vaccine and placebo recipients were sampled on day 63 after the first injection. The material sequenced was peripheral blood, taken in a trial of Ad26.COV2.S vaccine versus placebo. This chain joins TRBV19 and TRBJ2-1, with 7 bases that match TRBD1. This receptor was taken from a person aged 18-60 years who received the Ad26.COV2.S COVID-19 vaccine or a placebo. The CDR3 loop is CASSIASGTVSSNEQFF. As DNA, the CDR3 is TGTGCCAGTAGTATAGCCTCCGGGACAGTCTCAAGTAATGAGCAGTTCTTC.